The sequence of this T cell receptor beta chain was determined in a study of circulating and synovial CD4+ cells in juvenile arthritis. General observations from the study: CPL and bulk CD4 samples differed at least tenfold in T cell genomes. These repertoires were less diverse than bulk blood CD4 repertoires. Circulating pathogenic-like lymphocytes shared a substantially higher fraction of CDR3 sequences with synovium than bulk blood.

Produced via immunoSEQ multiplex PCR; TCRdb's table is partial and in-frame only. The sample contains around 32,000 clones, 90% to 95% of which appear only once. Sequenced samples came from active juvenile idiopathic arthritis patients. Germline CDR1 is SNHLY and CDR2 is FYNNEI. The junction had 9 bases not matched to a gene; V was cut back by 6 bases and J by 0 bases. The CDR3 is 16 residues long. Comment on this clone: Its antigen is currently unknown.

Sample: CD4+ T cells from blood. This receptor was obtained from a human donor with juvenile idiopathic arthritis. V is TRBV2 and J is TRBJ2-3; 7 bases agree with TRBD2. The CDR3 nucleotides read TGTGCCAGCAGCTCTAGGGCGGGAGCGAGCACAGATACGCAGTATTTT. Translation: CASSSRAGASTDTQYF.